This T cell receptor (beta chain) was retrieved from a study of T cell repertoires in cytomegalovirus infection. Background on the study: Through public TCR beta signatures, both CMV infection and matching HLA type were indicated. Study-wide results and caveats: There were carriers of CMV plus the relevant HLA, and cumulative public TCR beta family frequency identified them. Dominating the ex vivo response were HLA-C-restricted CMV-specific TCR beta clonotypes.

TCRdb reprocessed the reads via MiXCR and lists one record per CDR3 protein. The repertoire includes about 120,000 distinct CDR3 sequences, 10% of them detected once, and approximately 33% sits in the top ten. In this sample, this clonotype turned up a few times. Its antigen is not identified. Source material: PBMCs, sequenced either directly or after in vitro stimulation (not recorded which). This clonotype was sampled from a human donor in good health (CMV status not recorded). Some clones in this sample may be carry-over from other donors' samples.

The CDR3 reads CASGIGLEVGEQYF. The CDR3 nucleotides are TGCGCCAGCGGAATAGGGTTGGAGGTTGGGGAGCAGTACTTC. The chain combines TRBV4-3 with TRBJ2-7; weak D call: TRBD2 (5 bases). Germline V gives CDR1 LGHNA, CDR2 YSLEER. V gave up 8 bases and J gave up 7 bases, with 21 bases separating them. CDR3 length: 14 residues.